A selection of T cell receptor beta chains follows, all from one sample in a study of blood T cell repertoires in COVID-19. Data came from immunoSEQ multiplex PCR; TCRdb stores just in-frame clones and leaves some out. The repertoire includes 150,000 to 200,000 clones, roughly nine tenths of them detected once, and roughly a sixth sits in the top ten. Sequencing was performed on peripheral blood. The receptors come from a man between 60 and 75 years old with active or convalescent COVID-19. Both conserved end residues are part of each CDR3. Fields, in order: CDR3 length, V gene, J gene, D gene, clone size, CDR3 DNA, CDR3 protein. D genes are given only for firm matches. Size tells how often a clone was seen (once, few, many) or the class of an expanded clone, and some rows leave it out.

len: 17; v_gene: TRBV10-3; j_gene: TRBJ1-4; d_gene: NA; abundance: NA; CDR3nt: TGTGCCATCAGTGTCGGGGGTAAGAGTGCAACTAATGAAAAACTGTTTTTT; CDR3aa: CAISVGGKSATNEKLFF
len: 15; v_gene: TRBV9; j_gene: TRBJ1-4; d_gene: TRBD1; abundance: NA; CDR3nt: TGTGCCAGCAGCGGACCCGGGACAGGGAATGAAAAACTGTTTTTT; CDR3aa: CASSGPGTGNEKLFF
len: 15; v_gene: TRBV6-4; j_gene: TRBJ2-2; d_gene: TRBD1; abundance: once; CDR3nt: TGTGCCAGCAATCCCCCGGGACAGGGGGTCGGGGAGCTGTTTTTT; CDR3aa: CASNPPGQGVGELFF
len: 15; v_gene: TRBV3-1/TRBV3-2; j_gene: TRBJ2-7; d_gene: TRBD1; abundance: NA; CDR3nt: TGTGCCAGCAGCCAAGTACAGGGACAGGGCGACGAGCAGTACTTC; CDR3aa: CASSQVQGQGDEQYF
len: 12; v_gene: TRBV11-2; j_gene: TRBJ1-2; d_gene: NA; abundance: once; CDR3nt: TGTGCCAGCAGCTACGACAGCTATGGCTACACCTTC; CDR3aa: CASSYDSYGYTF
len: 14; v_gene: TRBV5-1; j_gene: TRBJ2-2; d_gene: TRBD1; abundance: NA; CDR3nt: TGCGCCAGCAGAATGGACAGGGCTAACGGGGAGCTGTTTTTT; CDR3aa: CASRMDRANGELFF
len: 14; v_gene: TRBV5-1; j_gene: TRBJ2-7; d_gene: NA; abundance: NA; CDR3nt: TGCGCCAGCAGCTTGGACAGGGTCTTCTACGAGCAGTACTTC; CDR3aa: CASSLDRVFYEQYF
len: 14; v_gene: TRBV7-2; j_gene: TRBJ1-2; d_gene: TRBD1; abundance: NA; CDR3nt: TGTGCCAGCAGCCCCCTCGACAGGGCATATGGCTACACCTTC; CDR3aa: CASSPLDRAYGYTF
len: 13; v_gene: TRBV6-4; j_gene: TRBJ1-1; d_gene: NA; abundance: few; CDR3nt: TGTGCCAGCAGTATTGGAGAGAACACTGAAGCTTTCTTT; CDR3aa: CASSIGENTEAFF
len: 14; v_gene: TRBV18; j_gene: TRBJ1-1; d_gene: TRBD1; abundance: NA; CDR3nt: TGTGCCAGCTCACTCCAGGGGGCCGACACTGAAGCTTTCTTT; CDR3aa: CASSLQGADTEAFF
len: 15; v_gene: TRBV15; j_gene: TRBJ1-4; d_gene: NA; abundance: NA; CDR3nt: TGTGCCACCAGCCGCACAGGGCCAACTAATGAAAAACTGTTTTTT; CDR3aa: CATSRTGPTNEKLFF
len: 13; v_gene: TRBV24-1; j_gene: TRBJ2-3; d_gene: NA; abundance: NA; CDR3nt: TGTGCCACCAGTGATTTCGGGTGGGATACGCAGTATTTT; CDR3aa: CATSDFGWDTQYF
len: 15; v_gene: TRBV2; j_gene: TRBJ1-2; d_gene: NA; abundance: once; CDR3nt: TGTGCCAGGTGGGGCCAGGACAGTAAAAACTATGGCTACACCTTC; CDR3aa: CARWGQDSKNYGYTF
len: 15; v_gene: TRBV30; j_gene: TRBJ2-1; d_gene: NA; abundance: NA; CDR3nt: TGTGCCTGGAGTGTTGAAGCACCGACCTACAATGAGCAGTTCTTC; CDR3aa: CAWSVEAPTYNEQFF
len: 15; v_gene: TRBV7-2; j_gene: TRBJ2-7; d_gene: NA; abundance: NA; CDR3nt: TGTGCCAGCAGCTTAGGCGGCGGGGTGACCTACGAGCAGTACTTC; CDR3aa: CASSLGGGVTYEQYF
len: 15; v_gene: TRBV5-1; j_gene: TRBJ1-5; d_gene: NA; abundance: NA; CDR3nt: TGCGCCAGCAGCTTGGCAGGGGTCAGCAATCAGCCCCAGCATTTT; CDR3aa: CASSLAGVSNQPQHF
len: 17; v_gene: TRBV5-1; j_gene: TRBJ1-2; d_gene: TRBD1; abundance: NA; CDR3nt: TGCGCCAGCAGCTTAAGGTCGGGGCAGGGGGCTAACTATGGCTACACCTTC; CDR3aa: CASSLRSGQGANYGYTF
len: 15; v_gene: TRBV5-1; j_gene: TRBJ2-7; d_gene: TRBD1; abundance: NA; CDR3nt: TGCGCCAGCAGCGTCGCGGGACAGGGAACCTACGAGCAGTACTTC; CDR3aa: CASSVAGQGTYEQYF
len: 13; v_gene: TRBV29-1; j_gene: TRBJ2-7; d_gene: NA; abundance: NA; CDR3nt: TGCAGCGTTATAAAGGGTGGGGCTGAATTCCAGTACTTC; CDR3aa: CSVIKGGAEFQYF
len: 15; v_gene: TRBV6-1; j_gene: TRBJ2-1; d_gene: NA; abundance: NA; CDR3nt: TGTGCCAGCAGTGAACAGGCAGGGTCCTACAATGAGCAGTTCTTC; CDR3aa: CASSEQAGSYNEQFF
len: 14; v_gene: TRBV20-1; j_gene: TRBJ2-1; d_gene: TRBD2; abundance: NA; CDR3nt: TGCAGTGCTAGTTATAGCGGGGGGGTCGATGAGCAGTTCTTC; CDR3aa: CSASYSGGVDEQFF
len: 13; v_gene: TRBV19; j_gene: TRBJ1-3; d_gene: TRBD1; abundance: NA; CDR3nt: TGTGCCAGTACCTGGACAGGTGGAAACACCATATATTTT; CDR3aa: CASTWTGGNTIYF
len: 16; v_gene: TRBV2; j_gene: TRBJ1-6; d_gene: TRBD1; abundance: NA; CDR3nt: TGTGCCAGCAGTGAAGAGGCGGGACAGGGAAATTCACCCCTCCACTTT; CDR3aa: CASSEEAGQGNSPLHF
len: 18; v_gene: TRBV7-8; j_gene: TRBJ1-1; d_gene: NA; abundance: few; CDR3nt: TGTGCCAGCAGCTTAGGCGCGTTACCCGGGACAAGGAGCACTGAAGCTTTCTTT; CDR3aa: CASSLGALPGTRSTEAFF
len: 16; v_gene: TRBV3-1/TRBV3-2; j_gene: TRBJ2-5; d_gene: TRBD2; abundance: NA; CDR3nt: TGTGCCAGCAGCCAAGGGGTAGCGGGAGGCCGGGAGACCCAGTACTTC; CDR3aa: CASSQGVAGGRETQYF
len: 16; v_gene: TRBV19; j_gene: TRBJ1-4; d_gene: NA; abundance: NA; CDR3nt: TGTGCCAGTAGTATGTTCGCGGACTCAACTAATGAAAAACTGTTTTTT; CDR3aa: CASSMFADSTNEKLFF
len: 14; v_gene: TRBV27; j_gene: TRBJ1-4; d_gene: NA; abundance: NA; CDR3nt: TGTGCCAGCAGTGGCGGGCTGGGGAGGGAAAAACTGTTTTTT; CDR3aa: CASSGGLGREKLFF
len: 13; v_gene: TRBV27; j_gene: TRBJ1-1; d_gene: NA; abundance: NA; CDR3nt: TGTGCCAGCAGGCGGATGGAACCAGCCGAAGCTTTCTTT; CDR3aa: CASRRMEPAEAFF
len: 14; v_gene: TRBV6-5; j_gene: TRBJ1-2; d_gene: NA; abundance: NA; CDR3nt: TGTGCCAGCAGCCCGCCGGGGATCTACTATGGCTACACCTTC; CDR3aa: CASSPPGIYYGYTF
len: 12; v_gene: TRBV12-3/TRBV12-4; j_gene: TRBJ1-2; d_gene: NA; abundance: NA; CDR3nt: TGTGCCAGCAGTTCGGACTTCCGCGGCTACACCTTC; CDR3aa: CASSSDFRGYTF
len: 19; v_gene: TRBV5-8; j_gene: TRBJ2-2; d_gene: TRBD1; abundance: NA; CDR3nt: TGTGCCAGCGTAAACGGGATCACACAGGGGATAGGTAACACCGGGGAGCTGTTTTTT; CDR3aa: CASVNGITQGIGNTGELFF
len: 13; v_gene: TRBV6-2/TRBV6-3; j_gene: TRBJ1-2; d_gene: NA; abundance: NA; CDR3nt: TGTGCCAGCAGTCCACAGGGTAACTATGGCTACACCTTC; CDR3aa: CASSPQGNYGYTF
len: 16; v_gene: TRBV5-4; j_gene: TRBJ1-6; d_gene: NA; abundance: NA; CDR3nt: TGTGCCAGCAGCTTAGCAGGGGACACCTATAATTCACCCCTCCACTTT; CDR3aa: CASSLAGDTYNSPLHF
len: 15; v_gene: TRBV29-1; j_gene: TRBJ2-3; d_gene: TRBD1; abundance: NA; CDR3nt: TGCAGCGGAGGGGGTCGACAGGGGGTGACAGATACGCAGTATTTT; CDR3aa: CSGGGRQGVTDTQYF
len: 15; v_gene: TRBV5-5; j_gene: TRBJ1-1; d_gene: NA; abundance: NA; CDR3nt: TGTGCCAGCAGCGTGATGCCTACGGGTGAGACTGAAGCTTTCTTT; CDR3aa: CASSVMPTGETEAFF
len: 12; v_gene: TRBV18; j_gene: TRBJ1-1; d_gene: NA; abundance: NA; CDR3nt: TGTGCCAGCTCACGAACGGCGGGTGAAGCTTTCTTT; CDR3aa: CASSRTAGEAFF
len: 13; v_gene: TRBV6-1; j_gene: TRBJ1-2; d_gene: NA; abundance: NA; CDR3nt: TGTGCCAGCAGTGTGAACAGGATCTATGGCTACACCTTC; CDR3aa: CASSVNRIYGYTF
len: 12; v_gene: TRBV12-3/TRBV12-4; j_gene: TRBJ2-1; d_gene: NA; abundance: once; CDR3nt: TGTGCCACCTACGGGGGTATCAATGAGCAGTTCTTC; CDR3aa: CATYGGINEQFF
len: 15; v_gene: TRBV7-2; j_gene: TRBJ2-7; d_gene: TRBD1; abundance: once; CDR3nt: TGTGCCAGCAGCTTATCGGACAGGTTGACGGGGGAGCAGTACTTC; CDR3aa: CASSLSDRLTGEQYF
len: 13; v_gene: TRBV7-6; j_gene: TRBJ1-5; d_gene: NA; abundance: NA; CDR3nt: TGTGCCAGCAGCATTAATAGCAATCAGCCCCAGCATTTT; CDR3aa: CASSINSNQPQHF
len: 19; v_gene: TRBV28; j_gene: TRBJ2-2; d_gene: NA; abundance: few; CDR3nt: TGTGCCAGCAGTCCCATCACCGGGGGGGACAGGGCGTTGACCGGGGAGCTGTTTTTT; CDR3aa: CASSPITGGDRALTGELFF
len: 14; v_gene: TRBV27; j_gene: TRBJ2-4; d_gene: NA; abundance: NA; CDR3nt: TGTGCCAGCAGTTTCCACGGGTCCAAAAACATTCAGTACTTC; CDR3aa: CASSFHGSKNIQYF
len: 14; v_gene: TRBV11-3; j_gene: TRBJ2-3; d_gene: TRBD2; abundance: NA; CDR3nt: TGTGCCAGCAGCACCGGGACTAGTGTGGATACGCAGTATTTT; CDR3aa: CASSTGTSVDTQYF
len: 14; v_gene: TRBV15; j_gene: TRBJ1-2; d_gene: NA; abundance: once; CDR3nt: TGTGCCACCAGCAGACAAACAGGGATCTATGGCTACACCTTC; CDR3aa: CATSRQTGIYGYTF
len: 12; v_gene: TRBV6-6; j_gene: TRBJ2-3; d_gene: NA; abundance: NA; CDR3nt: TGTGCCAGCAGTTACGGAGACTCTACGCAGTATTTT; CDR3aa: CASSYGDSTQYF
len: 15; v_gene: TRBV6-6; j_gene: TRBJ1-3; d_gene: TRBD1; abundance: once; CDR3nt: TGTGCCAGCAGTCCCCAACAGGGGGCTGGAAACACCATATATTTT; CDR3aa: CASSPQQGAGNTIYF
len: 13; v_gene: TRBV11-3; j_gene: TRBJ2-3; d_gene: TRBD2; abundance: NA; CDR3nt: TGTGCCAGCGCTAGCGGGAGTATAGATACGCAGTATTTT; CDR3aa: CASASGSIDTQYF
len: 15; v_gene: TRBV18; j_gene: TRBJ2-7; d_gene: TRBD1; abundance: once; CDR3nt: TGTGCCAGCTCACCAACAGGGGCTAAAGGGTACGAGCAGTACTTC; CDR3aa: CASSPTGAKGYEQYF
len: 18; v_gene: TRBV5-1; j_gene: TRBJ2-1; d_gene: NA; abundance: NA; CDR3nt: TGCGCCAGCAGCCACCTCGACAGGATTCGGCTGGATCACAATGAGCAGTTCTTC; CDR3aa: CASSHLDRIRLDHNEQFF
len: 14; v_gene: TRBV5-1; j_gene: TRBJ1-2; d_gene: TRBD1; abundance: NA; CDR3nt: TGCGCCAGCAGCTTGGACAGGGGGCAAGATGGCTACACCTTC; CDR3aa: CASSLDRGQDGYTF
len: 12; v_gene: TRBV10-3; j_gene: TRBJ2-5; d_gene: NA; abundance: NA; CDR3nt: TGTGCCATCAGGCAGGGACAAGAGACCCAGTACTTC; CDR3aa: CAIRQGQETQYF
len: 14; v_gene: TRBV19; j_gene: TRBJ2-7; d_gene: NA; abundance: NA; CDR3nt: TGTGCCAGTAGTATCGGGACAAGATCCTACGAGCAGTACTTC; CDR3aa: CASSIGTRSYEQYF
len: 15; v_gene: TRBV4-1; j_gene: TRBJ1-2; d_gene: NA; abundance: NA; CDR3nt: TGCGCCAGCAGCCAACCAGGCACGGCAGCTTATGGCTACACCTTC; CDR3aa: CASSQPGTAAYGYTF
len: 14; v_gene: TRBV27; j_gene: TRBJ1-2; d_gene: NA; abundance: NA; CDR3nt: TGTGCCAGCAGTTTTGCAGGGGCGAACTATGGCTACACCTTC; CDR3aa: CASSFAGANYGYTF
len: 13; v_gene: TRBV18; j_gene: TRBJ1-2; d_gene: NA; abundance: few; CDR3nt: TGTGCCAGCTCCCAGGGGCGCGGGTATGGCTACACCTTC; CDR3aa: CASSQGRGYGYTF
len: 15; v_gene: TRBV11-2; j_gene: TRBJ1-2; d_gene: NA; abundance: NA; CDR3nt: TGTGCCAGCAGCCCGCCACCCGCGGCCCGCTATGGCTACACCTTC; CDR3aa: CASSPPPAARYGYTF